The 17 T cell receptor beta chains listed next were all sequenced from one sample in a study of shared clonotypes between healthy human individuals. Clones were sequenced by immunoSEQ multiplex PCR, and TCRdb holds only the in-frame ones, with some missing. The data show some 2.1 million clones, approximately 94% seen once. Terminally differentiated effector memory CD45RA+ cells were excluded from the naive CD8 cells, which were CD45RO-negative and positively selected for CCR7. The sequenced material came from naive CD8+ T cells sorted from blood. Receptor source: a man between 18 and 35 years old in good health.

This clone was found a few times. J is TRBJ1-2 and V is TRBV7-8; 7 nucleotides line up with TRBD1. The germline gives CDR1 SGHVS, CDR2 FQNEAQ. After removal of 1 base from V and 3 bases from J, the junction contained 5 bases not matched to a gene. This CDR3 comprises 15 residues. The CDR3, as DNA: TGTGCCAGCAGCTTAGGTGTAGGGGGCTACTATGGCTACACCTTC. Residues: CASSLGVGGYYGYTF.

The chain has TRBV27 and TRBJ1-4, with unresolved D. Trimming cost V 2 bases and J 0 bases, with 10 bases left between them. Germline CDR1 reads MNHEY; CDR2 reads SMNVEV (reference sequence). The length of the CDR3 is 16 residues. CDR3 region: CASSLLLPATNEKLFF. The CDR3 nucleotides are TGTGCCAGCAGTTTACTCCTCCCCGCAACTAATGAAAAACTGTTTTTT.

The chain links TRBV27 to TRBJ2-2; the D gene is possibly TRBD2 (6 bases). This CDR3 spans 16 amino acids. Trimming stripped 1 base from V and 6 bases from J, with 15 bases between. Germline loops: CDR1 MNHEY, CDR2 SMNVEV (reference sequence). CDR3 protein: CASSLFRGKGAGELFF. The DNA for the CDR3 is TGTGCCAGCAGTTTATTTCGGGGGAAAGGGGCCGGGGAGCTGTTTTTT.

The V gene is TRBV5-6, the J gene TRBJ1-5; the D is unclear. The CDR3 loop spans 14 amino acids. With 0 bases removed from V and 4 bases from J, the gap between germline ends came to 8 bases. Looked up from germline, CDR1 is SGHDT and CDR2 is YYEEEE. The chain's CDR3 is CASSLGLPNQPQHF. The CDR3, as DNA: TGTGCCAGCAGCTTGGGGCTTCCGAATCAGCCCCAGCATTTT.

The gene calls are TRBV29-1 and TRBJ1-1; D not certain. The length of the CDR3 is 11 residues. CDR1 and CDR2 (germline): SQVTM, ANQGSEA. The CDR3 DNA is TGCGGCTGGGAGTCGGACACTGAAGCTTTCTTT. It yields the protein CGWESDTEAFF.

The V gene is TRBV5-1, the J gene TRBJ2-3; TRBD1 matches at 7 bases. CDR1 is SGHRS and CDR2 is YFSETQ in the germline V gene. Trimming took 3 bases from V and 0 from J; bases not matched to a gene: 4. This CDR3 has 15 amino acids. CDR3 DNA sequence: TGCGCCAGCAGCTCGGACAGGCCTAGCACAGATACGCAGTATTTT. Its translation is CASSSDRPSTDTQYF.

In nucleotides, the CDR3 is TGTGCCAGCAGCGTCCTTCGAGAAGCGGGCGAGCAGTACTTC. Translation: CASSVLREAGEQYF. The chain combines TRBV9 with TRBJ2-7; D is perhaps TRBD2 (6 bases). V was pared by 2 bases and J by 6 bases, with 15 bases between. Germline values: CDR1 SGDLS, CDR2 YYNGEE. The length of the CDR3 is 14 residues.

This clone was seen a handful of times. V usage is TRBV4-1 and J usage is TRBJ2-1; D unclear. Trimming cost V 3 bases and J 6 bases, with 9 bases left between them. CDR1 is MGHRA, CDR2 YSYEKL, per germline. The CDR3 covers 13 residues. The CDR3 nucleotides are TGCGCCAGCAGCCACGAACCGGTCAATGAGCAGTTCTTC. Its translation is CASSHEPVNEQFF.

J is TRBJ2-7 and V is TRBV27; perhaps TRBD2 as D (6 bases). This CDR3 spans 15 amino acids. V lost 5 bases and J 3 bases, leaving 17 bases between the germline ends. CDR1 is MNHEY and CDR2 is SMNVEV in the germline V gene (reference sequence). CDR3 sequence reads: CASSTGGPPSYEQYF. CDR3 DNA: TGTGCCAGCAGTACCGGGGGTCCCCCCAGCTACGAGCAGTACTTC.

V and J are TRBV29-1 and TRBJ1-1, with TRBD1 as a possible D gene (6 bases). Germline CDR1 and CDR2: SQVTM and ANQGSEA. The CDR3 sequence is 14 residues long. Trimming stripped 3 bases from V and 1 base from J, with 12 bases between. The CDR3 is CSVDRGGANTEAFF. CDR3 in DNA: TGCAGCGTTGACAGGGGAGGCGCGAACACTGAAGCTTTCTTT.

The chain employs TRBV10-3 and TRBJ1-2; 8 nucleotides match TRBD1. The V segment lost 7 bases and the J segment 4 bases; nucleotides outside the gene matches: 11. The CDR3 loop spans 15 amino acids. Germline assignment: CDR1 ENHRY and CDR2 SYGVKD. CDR3 in DNA: TGTGCCATCACCGAGGACAGGGAGGGCGGCTATGGCTACACCTTC. Translation gives CAITEDREGGYGYTF.

The CDR3 protein is CATRWGYGTEAFF. The CDR3 DNA sequence: TGTGCCACTAGGTGGGGATATGGTACTGAAGCTTTCTTT. The chain is built from TRBV9 and TRBJ1-1; no reliable D call. The CDR3 has 13 amino acids. V lost 9 bases and J 5 bases, leaving 17 bases between the germline ends. Germline CDR1 is SGDLS and CDR2 is YYNGEE.

This chain links TRBV4-1 with TRBJ2-3; D is perhaps TRBD2 (6 bases). Germline values: CDR1 MGHRA, CDR2 YSYEKL. Between the trimmed V and J ends, which lost 2 bases and 1 base, there was a span of 13 bases. CDR3 length: 16 residues. CDR3 in amino acids: CASSQLGTSGTDTQYF. DNA of the CDR3: TGCGCCAGCAGCCAACTTGGGACTTCGGGCACAGATACGCAGTATTTT.

The chain is built from TRBV5-4 and TRBJ2-7; TRBD1 matches at 8 bases. The junction had 5 bases not matched to a gene; V was cut back by 5 bases and J by 4 bases. Per the germline V gene, CDR1 is SGHNT and CDR2 is YYREEE (reference sequence). The CDR3 extends over 13 amino acids. CDR3 residues: CASRFQGAYEQYF. DNA for the CDR3: TGTGCCAGCAGATTTCAGGGGGCTTACGAGCAGTACTTC.

The chain joins TRBV4-3 to TRBJ2-3; D remains ambiguous. Looked up from germline, CDR1 is LGHNA and CDR2 is YSLEER. Trimming shortened V by 0 bases and J by 2 bases, and 9 bases separated the two germline ends. The CDR3 extends over 15 amino acids. The CDR3 is CASSQEPSDTDTQYF. For the CDR3, the DNA is TGCGCCAGCAGCCAAGAGCCAAGCGACACAGATACGCAGTATTTT.

This clone occurred a few times. V usage is TRBV6-5 and J usage is TRBJ1-6; TRBD1 agrees at 11 bases. Per the germline V gene, CDR1 is MNHEY and CDR2 is SVGAGI. V shed 1 base, J shed 8 bases, and the junction held 1 base outside the gene matches. This CDR3 is 15 amino acids long. The CDR3 reads CASSYWDRGDSPLHF. The CDR3 DNA follows: TGTGCCAGCAGTTACTGGGACAGGGGGGATTCACCCCTCCACTTT.

The chain links TRBV27 to TRBJ2-7, with 11 bases identical to TRBD2. The V gene end was trimmed by 8 bases and the J gene end by 3 bases; junction bases not matched to a gene: 6. Germline loops: CDR1 MNHEY, CDR2 SMNVEV (reference sequence). The CDR3 spans 14 residues. The CDR3 here is CASRGLAENYEQYF. CDR3 nucleotides: TGTGCCAGCCGGGGACTAGCGGAAAACTACGAGCAGTACTTC.